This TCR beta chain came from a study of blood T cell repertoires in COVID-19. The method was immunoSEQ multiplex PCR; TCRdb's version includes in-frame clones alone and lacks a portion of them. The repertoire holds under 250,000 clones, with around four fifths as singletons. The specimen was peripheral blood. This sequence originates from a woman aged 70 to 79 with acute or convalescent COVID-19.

The CDR3 nucleotides read TGTGCCAGCAGCTCGGGACAAGATGGTGTGCCCCAGCATTTT. Translation gives CASSSGQDGVPQHF. The gene calls are TRBV5-6 and TRBJ1-5; tentative D call: TRBD1 (6 bases). Trimming took 3 bases from V and 9 from J, leaving 16 bases between them. CDR3 length equals 14 residues. Germline CDR1 is SGHDT and CDR2 is YYEEEE.